The next 13 T cell receptor beta chains were all read from a single sample in a study of HIV-infected patients and healthy controls. TCRdb redid the calling of the 5' RACE reads with MiXCR, one entry per CDR3 protein. The sample records some 67,000 distinct CDR3 sequences, about 15% being singletons. Specimen: CD4+ T cells from blood. The source is a human donor in good health.

The V call is TRBV12-3 or TRBV12-4, the J call TRBJ2-7; 9 bases map to TRBD2. The CDR3 runs 15 residues. V lost 8 bases to trimming and J lost 2 bases; unmatched junction nucleotides: 10. CDR3 coding DNA: TGTGCCAGCGGGCTCGGGCCTAGCGGGACCTACGAGCAGTACTTC. Translated: CASGLGPSGTYEQYF.

The chain couples TRBV20-1 to TRBJ2-1; D is uncertain. CDR1 and CDR2 (germline): DFQATT, SNEGSKA (reference sequence). The CDR3 totals 15 residues. The ends were cut back, 5 bases at V and 5 bases at J, with 19 bases in the middle. CDR3 amino acids: CSALSPAATHNEQFF. The CDR3, as DNA: TGCAGTGCTTTAAGCCCCGCCGCCACCCACAATGAGCAGTTCTTC.

The chain combines TRBV5-1 with TRBJ2-1; D unclear. From germline, CDR1 is SGHRS and CDR2 YFSETQ. V was pared by 4 bases and J by 4 bases, with 6 bases between. The CDR3 spans 12 residues. The chain's CDR3 is CASSLNYNEQFF. The CDR3 nucleotides read TGCGCCAGCAGCCTCAATTACAATGAGCAGTTCTTC.

The gene calls are TRBV6-2 or TRBV6-3 and TRBJ1-1, with a possible D match to TRBD1 (6 bases). V gave up 6 bases and J gave up 2 bases, with 16 bases separating them. CDR1 is MNHEY, CDR2 SVGEGT, per germline. The CDR3 length is 15 residues. DNA for the CDR3: TGTGCCAGCAGATCGCGGGGGCCGGCCAACACTGAAGCTTTCTTT. This translates into CASRSRGPANTEAFF.

This clonotype appeared a few times. The chain uses TRBV18 and TRBJ1-6, with D possibly matching TRBD1 (6 bases). The germline V and J ends were trimmed by 0 bases and 9 bases, with 15 bases remaining between them. This CDR3 has 16 residues. The germline V gene has CDR1 KGHSH and CDR2 LQKENI. DNA for the CDR3: TGTGCCAGCTCACCACCGGGGAGGGGGTCAGGTTCACCCCTCCACTTT. Its protein product is CASSPPGRGSGSPLHF.

The chain carries TRBV25-1 and TRBJ1-5; D uncertain. The CDR3 is 14 residues long. Trimming left V 2 bases short and J 7 bases short, with 12 bases between. CDR1 and CDR2 (germline): MGHDK, SYGVNS. This chain's CDR3 is CASSEGRHVQPQHF. The CDR3 bases are TGTGCCAGCAGTGAAGGTCGCCATGTACAGCCCCAGCATTTT.

This clonotype appeared many times. This chain joins TRBV15 and TRBJ2-7, with D tentatively TRBD1 (5 bases). There are 17 residues in the CDR3. Looked up from germline, CDR1 is LNHNV and CDR2 is YYDKDF (reference sequence). V lost 2 bases, J lost 6 bases, and 23 bases lay in between. Here the CDR3 reads CATSRSGYPDPRGEQYF. For the CDR3, the DNA is TGTGCCACCAGCAGATCGGGTTATCCGGACCCTAGGGGCGAGCAGTACTTC. Full variable domain (outside the CDR3, taken from reference TRBV15 and TRBJ2-7): DAMVIQNPRYQVTQFGKPVTLSCSQTLNHNVMYWYQQKSSQAPKLLFHYYDKDFNNEADTPDNFQSRRPNTSFCFLDIRSPGLGDTAMYLCATSRSGYPDPRGEQYFGPGTRLTVT.

The V gene is TRBV2, the J gene TRBJ1-1; D is unclear. Germline-derived CDR1 and CDR2 are SNHLY and FYNNEI. V lost 8 bases to trimming and J lost 2 bases, with 9 bases between them. The CDR3 is made up of 12 amino acids. The CDR3 nucleotides are TGTGCCAGCTGGAGAAAAAACACTGAAGCTTTCTTT. Residues: CASWRKNTEAFF.

This chain connects TRBV4-2 to TRBJ2-7; a weak D match, TRBD2 (6 bases). Per the germline V gene, CDR1 is LGHNA and CDR2 is YNFKEQ. The germline V and J ends were trimmed by 0 bases and 0 bases, with 15 bases remaining between them. CDR3 length equals 17 residues. DNA for the CDR3: TGTGCCAGCAGCCAAGATCGGGTCGGGGGAAGCTCCTACGAGCAGTACTTC. Encoded protein: CASSQDRVGGSSYEQYF.

At least ten counts were recorded for this clonotype. The J gene is TRBJ1-1, the V gene TRBV29-1; 7 bases match TRBD1. Unmatched junction bases numbered 9, after V lost 6 bases and J lost 2 bases. The CDR3 is 14 amino acids. CDR1 is SQVTM, CDR2 ANQGSEA, per germline. The CDR3 nucleotides are TGCAGCGTCTCCCCCGGGACAGCTAACACTGAAGCTTTCTTT. Protein: CSVSPGTANTEAFF.

This rearrangement joins TRBV5-6 to TRBJ2-3; D ambiguous. Germline V lookup: CDR1 SGHDT, CDR2 YYEEEE. Trimming stripped 1 base from V and 1 base from J, with 7 bases between. CDR3 size: 14 residues. The CDR3 nucleotides read TGTGCCAGCAGCTTGTTGACTGGCACAGATACGCAGTATTTT. Translation gives CASSLLTGTDTQYF.

The rearrangement links TRBV6-2 or TRBV6-3 to TRBJ2-1, with 8 bases identical to TRBD2. There are 15 residues in the CDR3. Germline-derived CDR1 and CDR2 are MNHEY and SVGEGT. V was pared by 5 bases and J by 7 bases, with 10 bases of the junction left unmatched. Here the CDR3 DNA reads TGTGCCAGCAGTCGAGCCGGGAGGGGGATTAATGAGCAGTTCTTC. It translates to CASSRAGRGINEQFF.

This clonotype has only a few counts. The CDR3 region has the DNA TGCAGTGCTGGAAACGCCGGACTAGCGGGAGGGAGCGGTGAGCAGTTCTTC. As protein: CSAGNAGLAGGSGEQFF. The V call is TRBV20-1, the J call TRBJ2-1; 15 bases agree with TRBD2. Germline trimming cut 5 bases from V and 9 bases from J; bases unmatched to any gene: 14. CDR3 size: 17 residues. Germline CDR1 reads DFQATT; CDR2 reads SNEGSKA (reference sequence).